One and the same sample provided the 31 T cell receptor beta chains below, sequenced in a study of identical twins. From the 5' RACE reads, TCRdb called clonotypes with MiXCR, one entry per CDR3 protein. The sample holds around 1.7 million distinct CDR3 sequences, roughly a third seen once. Sequenced: cord blood. The receptors come from a newborn girl in good health.

This clonotype was picked up many times. CDR3 coding DNA: TGTGCCAGCAGTAGATTAGGACTAGCGGGCAATGAGCAGTTCTTC. This sequence encodes CASSRLGLAGNEQFF. This chain uses TRBV27 with TRBJ2-1; 11 nucleotides line up with TRBD2. With 5 bases clipped from V and 6 bases from J, the junction kept 6 bases outside the gene matches. CDR3 length: 15 amino acids. From germline, CDR1 is MNHEY and CDR2 SMNVEV (reference sequence).

This clonotype has just a few counts. The gene calls are TRBV20-1 and TRBJ2-1; D is possibly TRBD1 or TRBD2 (5 bases each). The V gene lost 6 bases and the J gene lost 3 bases, with 9 bases spanning the gap. Germline CDR1 DFQATT, CDR2 SNEGSKA (reference sequence). The CDR3 extends over 12 amino acids. The CDR3 region is CSARDDYNEQFF. CDR3 nucleotides: TGCAGTGCCCGGGACGACTACAATGAGCAGTTCTTC.

This clonotype has only a few counts. This rearrangement joins TRBV24-1 to TRBJ2-1; 8 nucleotides line up with TRBD2. The CDR3 is 14 residues long. Germline V CDR1 and CDR2: KGHDR, SFDVKD. V shed 4 bases, J shed 7 bases, and the junction held 5 bases outside the gene matches. The CDR3 nucleotides are TGTGCCACCAGTGACCCCGGGACTAGTAATGAGCAGTTCTTC. Translating gives CATSDPGTSNEQFF.

As to this clonotype: At one end, the junction sequence differs from germline, possibly due to a read error. The rearrangement joins TRBV9 to TRBJ1-2; D not certain. The CDR3 extends over 16 amino acids. Germline V CDR1 and CDR2: SGDLS, YYNGEE. The CDR3 DNA is TGTGCCAGCAGCCCACCCTCTCCGGGCAGAAGCCATGGCCACACCTTC. This translates into CASSPPSPGRSHGHTF. The full variable domain, rest sourced from reference TRBV9 and TRBJ1-2, is DSGVTQTPKHLITATGQRVTLRCSPRSGDLSVYWYQQSLDQGLQFLIQYYNGEERAKGNILERFSAQQFPDLHSELNLSSLELGDSALYFCASSPPSPGRSHGHTFGSGTRLTVV.

The chain combines TRBV10-3 with TRBJ1-2; D is uncertain. CDR3 length: 15 residues. The V and J ends lost 4 bases and 0 bases respectively, with 12 bases between them. Germline assignment: CDR1 ENHRY and CDR2 SYGVKD. The CDR3 spells CAISGWQETNYGYTF. In DNA form, the CDR3 reads TGTGCCATCAGTGGGTGGCAGGAGACTAACTATGGCTACACCTTC.

The V and J genes are TRBV20-1 and TRBJ2-7; no reliable D call. The ends were cut back, 3 bases at V and 2 bases at J, with 11 bases in the middle. Germline V lookup: CDR1 DFQATT, CDR2 SNEGSKA (reference sequence). The CDR3 totals 13 residues. For the CDR3, the DNA is TGCAGTGCTAGGGGTAGCCCTCCCTACGAGCAGTACTTC. It is translated as CSARGSPPYEQYF.

This clonotype was recorded once. CDR3 in DNA: TGTGCCATCAGTGAGTCGACAGGCGAAGAGACCCAGTACTTC. Amino acid sequence: CAISESTGEETQYF. V gene TRBV10-3 combines with J gene TRBJ2-5; a weak D match, TRBD1 (6 bases). Deletions cut 0 bases from V and 3 bases from J, with 8 bases between. This CDR3 region has 14 residues. The germline gives CDR1 ENHRY, CDR2 SYGVKD.

This clonotype has ten or more counts. V gene TRBV4-2 combines with J gene TRBJ2-3; D gene unclear. V was shortened by 3 bases and J by 1 base, with 11 bases between the two germline ends. There are 15 residues in the CDR3. CDR1 is LGHNA, CDR2 YNFKEQ, per germline. The CDR3, as DNA: TGTGCCAGCAGCCAGGGTCGATCGGGCACAGATACGCAGTATTTT. It specifies CASSQGRSGTDTQYF.

Comment on this clonotype: This clone may be a read error of a much larger clone one base away. The genes are TRBV29-1 and TRBJ2-4, with TRBD2 matching 10 bases. CDR3 length equals 12 residues. The germline CDR1 and CDR2 sequences are SQVTM and ANQGSEA. The DNA for the CDR3 is TGCGGCGGAGGACTAGCGGAAAACATTCAGTACTTC. Its translation is CGGGLAENIQYF. Filled out from reference TRBV29-1 and TRBJ2-4, the complete variable domain reads SAVISQKPSRDICQRGTSLTIQCQVDSQVTMMFWYRQQPGQSLTLIATANQGSEATYESGFVIDKFPISRPNLTFSTLTVSNMSPEDSSIYLCGGGLAENIQYFGAGTRLSVL.

The genes are TRBV7-8 and TRBJ1-1, with D possibly matching TRBD1 (5 bases). Trimming removed 4 bases at V and 1 base at J, with 19 bases between. CDR1 is SGHVS and CDR2 is FQNEAQ in the germline V gene. The CDR3 is made up of 17 amino acids. The CDR3 region is CASSSLRGGEGNTEAFF. DNA for the CDR3: TGTGCCAGCAGCTCGTTAAGGGGAGGGGAGGGGAACACTGAAGCTTTCTTT.

The sample holds a few counts of this clonotype. The J gene is TRBJ1-6, the V gene TRBV6-1, with a tentative D call TRBD1 (5 bases). Trimming shortened V by 5 bases and J by 3 bases, and 8 bases separated the two germline ends. Germline assignment: CDR1 MNHNS and CDR2 SASEGT. The CDR3 length is 14 residues. The CDR3, as DNA: TGTGCCAGCAGTAAGGGGTTCTATAATTCACCCCTCCACTTT. Encoded protein: CASSKGFYNSPLHF.

Many counts were recorded for this clonotype. V and J are TRBV12-3 or TRBV12-4 and TRBJ2-7; possible D gene TRBD2, 5 bases. The V gene lost 5 bases and the J gene lost 3 bases, with 11 bases spanning the gap. This CDR3 has 13 residues. CDR3 in amino acids: CASSSGANYEQYF. CDR3 DNA sequence: TGTGCCAGCAGTAGCGGAGCCAACTACGAGCAGTACTTC.

This clonotype has only a few counts. The chain combines TRBV20-1 with TRBJ2-7; D is tentatively TRBD1 or TRBD2 (5 bases each). The germline V and J ends were trimmed by 5 bases and 6 bases, with 17 bases remaining between them. CDR3 size: 13 residues. The germline V gene has CDR1 DFQATT and CDR2 SNEGSKA (reference sequence). As DNA, the CDR3 is TGCAGTGCTCCTCGGGACCTATCTCGCGAGCAGTACTTC. It encodes CSAPRDLSREQYF.

The CDR3 here is CASSQEGQGTYEQYF. CDR3 in DNA: TGTGCCAGCAGCCAAGAGGGGCAGGGCACCTACGAGCAGTACTTC. The gene calls are TRBV3-1 and TRBJ2-7; tentatively, D is TRBD1 (5 bases). Germline CDR1 and CDR2: LGHDT and YNNKEL (reference sequence). V gave up 0 bases and J gave up 2 bases, with 11 bases separating them. The CDR3 totals 15 residues.

This clonotype appeared a few times. The J gene is TRBJ2-7, the V gene TRBV4-2; tentatively, D is TRBD1 (6 bases). The CDR3 runs 14 residues. CDR1 LGHNA and CDR2 YNFKEQ come from the germline V gene. With 3 bases removed from V and 3 bases from J, the gap between germline ends came to 12 bases. Written as DNA, the CDR3 is TGTGCCAGCAGCCACCTGGGGGCGGTCTACGAGCAGTACTTC. Protein product: CASSHLGAVYEQYF.

This clonotype was seen once. This chain uses TRBV24-1 with TRBJ1-1, with a tentative D call TRBD1 (5 bases). V was trimmed by 2 bases and J by 8 bases, leaving 8 bases between them. CDR1 and CDR2 (germline): KGHDR, SFDVKD. The CDR3 loop spans 12 amino acids. The CDR3 DNA reads TGTGCCACCAGTGATTCCGCAGGGGAAGCTTTCTTT. This codes for CATSDSAGEAFF.

This clonotype was picked up many times. The chain employs TRBV5-6 and TRBJ1-2; D call uncertain. The length of the CDR3 is 12 residues. With 4 bases removed from V and 10 bases from J, the gap between germline ends came to 14 bases. Germline values: CDR1 SGHDT, CDR2 YYEEEE. CDR3 region: CASSPWSSYYTF. The CDR3 coding sequence is TGTGCCAGCAGCCCATGGAGTTCTTACTACACCTTC.

The chain couples TRBV20-1 to TRBJ2-1, with TRBD2 matching over 11 bases. This CDR3 spans 14 amino acids. The germline V gene has CDR1 DFQATT and CDR2 SNEGSKA (reference sequence). The V segment lost 6 bases and the J segment 8 bases; nucleotides outside the gene matches: 9. The CDR3 protein is CSAQTSGSSDEQFF. Written as DNA, the CDR3 is TGCAGTGCCCAAACTAGCGGGAGTTCCGATGAGCAGTTCTTC.

The J gene is TRBJ1-4, the V gene TRBV13; D gene ambiguous. With 0 bases removed from V and 3 bases from J, the gap between germline ends came to 14 bases. This CDR3 contains 17 residues. Per germline, CDR1 PRHDT and CDR2 FYEKMQ (reference sequence). CDR3 sequence: CASSLGGWIGPNEKLFF. CDR3 coding DNA: TGTGCCAGCAGCTTAGGCGGCTGGATAGGCCCTAATGAAAAACTGTTTTTT. Supplemented by reference TRBV13 and TRBJ1-4, the full variable domain reads AAGVIQSPRHLIKEKRETATLKCYPIPRHDTVYWYQQGPGQDPQFLISFYEKMQSDKGSIPDRFSAQQFSDYHSELNMSSLELGDSALYFCASSLGGWIGPNEKLFFGSGTQLSVL.

V is TRBV5-5 and J is TRBJ2-2; D is uncertain. V lost 6 bases and J 1 base, leaving 13 bases between the germline ends. Germline-derived CDR1 and CDR2 are SGHKS and YYEKEE (reference sequence). This CDR3 has 15 residues. CDR3 residues: CASTRGARNTGELFF. CDR3 nucleotides: TGTGCCAGCACCAGAGGAGCGCGGAACACCGGGGAGCTGTTTTTT.

A few counts support this clonotype. The chain combines TRBV20-1 with TRBJ2-5; 8 bases align to TRBD2. This CDR3 contains 16 residues. The germline CDR1 and CDR2 sequences are DFQATT and SNEGSKA (reference sequence). V was clipped by 0 bases and J by 5 bases; unmatched bases: 11. CDR3 DNA sequence: TGCAGTGCTAGAGATGTTGTGGTAGCGGGAACGGAGACCCAGTACTTC. It is translated as CSARDVVVAGTETQYF.

The chain combines TRBV28 with TRBJ2-1; 14 bases match TRBD2. V trimming: 6 bases; J trimming: 1 base; junction bases outside the gene matches: 8. Germline loops: CDR1 MDHEN, CDR2 SYDVKM. This CDR3 is built from 18 residues. The CDR3 sequence: CASSRGLAGALSYNEQFF. CDR3 DNA sequence: TGTGCCAGCAGCCGGGGACTAGCGGGAGCCTTATCCTACAATGAGCAGTTCTTC.

The rearrangement uses TRBV5-1 and TRBJ1-3; possibly TRBD1 for D (6 bases). Germline lookup yields CDR1 SGHRS and CDR2 YFSETQ. Trimming cost V 4 bases and J 2 bases, with 7 bases left between them. The length of the CDR3 is 13 residues. CDR3 protein: CASSRDTGNTIYF. DNA for the CDR3: TGCGCCAGCAGCCGGGACACTGGAAACACCATATATTTT. Complete variable domain (other parts from reference TRBV5-1 and TRBJ1-3): KAGVTQTPRYLIKTRGQQVTLSCSPISGHRSVSWYQQTPGQGLQFLFEYFSETQRNKGNFPGRFSGRQFSNSRSEMNVSTLELGDSALYLCASSRDTGNTIYFGEGSWLTVV.

The chain links TRBV2 to TRBJ2-1; D might be TRBD1 (6 bases). Germline V gives CDR1 SNHLY, CDR2 FYNNEI. Trimming cost V 2 bases and J 0 bases, with 11 bases left between them. The CDR3 spans 16 residues. DNA of the CDR3: TGTGCCAGCAGTGAATTGGACAGTCACTCCTACAATGAGCAGTTCTTC. Its translation is CASSELDSHSYNEQFF.

This clonotype was seen more than once but under ten times. The rearrangement links TRBV10-3 to TRBJ1-5, with TRBD1 matching 10 bases. The CDR3 is 16 residues long. CDR1 ENHRY and CDR2 SYGVKD come from the germline V gene. The J segment lost 0 bases and the V segment lost 6 bases, leaving 5 bases of the junction unmatched. The CDR3: CAISKGTGVSNQPQHF. The DNA for the CDR3 is TGTGCCATCAGCAAGGGGACAGGGGTTAGCAATCAGCCCCAGCATTTT.

The chain couples TRBV9 to TRBJ2-3; D may be TRBD1 or TRBD2 (5 bases each). CDR3 length: 15 amino acids. V shed 4 bases and J shed 2 bases, with 14 bases lying between them. CDR1 and CDR2 (germline): SGDLS, YYNGEE. For the CDR3, the DNA is TGTGCCAGCAGCTTCGAGGGGCGCCTCACAGATACGCAGTATTTT. It codes for CASSFEGRLTDTQYF.

On this clonotype itself: One end of the junction fails to match germline, which may point to a read error. The chain carries TRBV5-1 and TRBJ2-3; TRBD1 is a possible D gene (6 bases). CDR3 length: 16 amino acids. Germline V CDR1 and CDR2: SGHRS, YFSETQ. CDR3 DNA sequence: TGCGCCAGCAGGGCCGGGAAGATACTATGGACAGATACGCAGTGTTTT. Its translation is CASRAGKILWTDTQCF. Using reference TRBV5-1 and TRBJ2-3 for the parts outside the CDR3, the full variable domain is KAGVTQTPRYLIKTRGQQVTLSCSPISGHRSVSWYQQTPGQGLQFLFEYFSETQRNKGNFPGRFSGRQFSNSRSEMNVSTLELGDSALYLCASRAGKILWTDTQCFGPGTRLTVL.

CDR3 region: CSARVGHNYGYTF. The CDR3 bases are TGCAGTGCTAGAGTCGGACATAACTATGGCTACACCTTC. This chain uses TRBV20-1 with TRBJ1-2; a possible D gene is TRBD1 (5 bases). CDR3 size: 13 residues. Trimming took 1 base from V and 1 from J, leaving 7 bases between them. Germline V gene sequence: CDR1 DFQATT, CDR2 SNEGSKA (reference sequence).

The V gene is TRBV12-3 or TRBV12-4, the J gene TRBJ1-5; weak D call: TRBD1 (5 bases). This CDR3 has 15 residues. V was shortened by 4 bases and J by 6 bases, with 16 bases between the two germline ends. CDR3 DNA sequence: TGTGCCAGCAGTTCTCGGGACGGAGGCATTCAGCCCCAGCATTTT. Its translation is CASSSRDGGIQPQHF.

The chain links TRBV20-1 to TRBJ1-2; 8 bases map to TRBD1. The V and J ends lost 2 bases and 3 bases, in that order; junction bases with no gene match: 5. The CDR3 consists of 14 residues. CDR1 and CDR2 (germline): DFQATT, SNEGSKA (reference sequence). For the CDR3, the DNA is TGCAGTGCTAGATCTCGGGACAGGCACTATGGCTACACCTTC. Its translation: CSARSRDRHYGYTF.

This clonotype was seen a few times. The J gene is TRBJ1-2, the V gene TRBV3-1; a possible D gene is TRBD1 (6 bases). The V gene lost 3 bases and the J gene lost 5 bases, with 16 bases spanning the gap. The CDR3 length is 15 residues. Germline CDR1 and CDR2: LGHDT and YNNKEL (reference sequence). The CDR3 nucleotides read TGTGCCAGCAGCCATATGCTAGGACAGAAATATGGCTACACCTTC. Its translation is CASSHMLGQKYGYTF.